One sample yielded the 11 T cell receptor beta chains listed below, sequenced in a study of blood T cell repertoires in COVID-19. The repertoire was sequenced with immunoSEQ multiplex PCR; TCRdb's copy has only in-frame clones and lacks some. The sample has over 300,000 clones, 70% to 90% seen once. Sequencing was done on a sample of peripheral blood. All receptors derive from a man younger than 30 who had recovered from COVID-19.

This clone was seen only a few times. The genes are TRBV10-1 and TRBJ1-2; 9 bases are a match to TRBD1. The germline gives CDR1 WNHNN, CDR2 SYGVQD (reference sequence). Trimming at V came to 2 bases and at J to 4 bases, leaving 2 bases not matched to a gene. CDR3 length: 14 residues. The CDR3 region is CASSERDRAYGYTF. In DNA form, the CDR3 reads TGCGCCAGCAGTGAGAGGGACAGGGCCTATGGCTACACCTTC.

This chain joins TRBV29-1 and TRBJ1-4; D is ambiguous. V was cut by 7 bases and J by 4 bases, with 10 bases left in between. The germline V gene encodes CDR1 SQVTM and CDR2 ANQGSEA. This CDR3 has 12 amino acids. The CDR3 reads CSGLEDNEKLFF. The DNA for the CDR3 is TGCAGCGGACTAGAAGATAATGAAAAACTGTTTTTT.

This clone was counted once. The rearrangement uses TRBV29-1 and TRBJ2-7; D might be TRBD2 (5 bases). The CDR3 runs 11 residues. CDR1 is SQVTM, CDR2 ANQGSEA, per germline. Trimming took 4 bases from V and 5 from J, leaving 9 bases between them. The CDR3 protein is CSVGTLDEQYF. CDR3 DNA sequence: TGCAGCGTTGGGACTCTGGACGAGCAGTACTTC.

The V call is TRBV5-4, the J call TRBJ2-7; possibly TRBD2 for D (7 bases). V lost 4 bases, J lost 1 base, and 15 bases lay in between. The germline V gene has CDR1 SGHNT and CDR2 YYREEE (reference sequence). This CDR3 has 15 residues. The CDR3 DNA sequence: TGTGCCAGCAGCCCGGGGGGCGTAGTTTCCTACGAGCAGTACTTC. It specifies CASSPGGVVSYEQYF.

The gene calls are TRBV7-9 and TRBJ2-5; no clear D gene. The V gene lost 5 bases and the J gene lost 3 bases, with 19 bases spanning the gap. This CDR3 is built from 16 residues. The germline V gene has CDR1 SEHNR and CDR2 FQNEAQ (reference sequence). CDR3 sequence reads: CASSPPYVRFKETQYF. DNA of the CDR3: TGTGCCAGCAGCCCCCCCTACGTGAGGTTTAAAGAGACCCAGTACTTC.

The gene calls are TRBV6-5 and TRBJ1-3, with unresolved D. Looked up from germline, CDR1 is MNHEY and CDR2 is SVGAGI. V lost 2 bases and J 4 bases, leaving 12 bases between the germline ends. The CDR3 loop spans 15 amino acids. The CDR3 DNA reads as TGTGCCAGCAGTTACCTCTCCGGGGTGGGAAACACCATATATTTT. As protein: CASSYLSGVGNTIYF.

V and J are TRBV7-9 and TRBJ2-3, with TRBD1 as a possible D gene (6 bases). This CDR3 spans 14 amino acids. Trimming pared 1 base from V and 5 bases from J, leaving 10 bases between. Germline assignment: CDR1 SEHNR and CDR2 FQNEAQ (reference sequence). CDR3 amino acids: CASSLGGLRDTQYF. The DNA for the CDR3 is TGTGCCAGCAGCTTAGGGGGGCTCAGAGATACGCAGTATTTT.

As to this clone: The junction differs from germline at one of its ends, possibly a read error. CDR3 coding DNA: TGCAGTACTAGGGAGGTCGGAGAGCAGTTCTTC. It translates to CSTREVGEQFF. The chain couples TRBV20-1 to TRBJ2-1, with TRBD2 as a possible D gene (6 bases). The CDR3 contains 11 residues. Germline V lookup: CDR1 DFQATT, CDR2 SNEGSKA (reference sequence).

A single count supports this clone. In DNA form, the CDR3 reads TGTGCCAGCAGCTTGACTGGGAGCTCCTACAATGAGCAGTTCTTC. Amino acids: CASSLTGSSYNEQFF. The rearrangement joins TRBV7-9 to TRBJ2-1; possible D gene TRBD2, 5 bases. CDR3 length: 15 amino acids. Germline CDR1 reads SEHNR; CDR2 reads FQNEAQ (reference sequence). Trimming removed 3 bases at V and 0 bases at J, with 9 bases between.

The V and J genes are TRBV2 and TRBJ1-1, with TRBD1 matching over 8 bases. V dropped 6 bases and J dropped 0; count of bases not matched to a gene: 9. Germline V gene data show CDR1 as SNHLY and CDR2 as FYNNEI. The CDR3 spans 16 residues. CDR3 sequence: CASRHPAGGVNTEAFF. CDR3 nucleotides: TGTGCCAGCAGGCATCCAGCAGGGGGCGTGAACACTGAAGCTTTCTTT.

The chain employs TRBV7-2 and TRBJ2-1; 14 nucleotides align to TRBD2. The CDR3 has 15 residues. CDR1 and CDR2 (germline): SGHTA, FQGNSA. V lost 5 bases and J lost 6; bases outside the gene matches: 3. CDR3: CASSIGTSGGNEQFF. The CDR3 DNA is TGTGCCAGCAGCATCGGGACTAGCGGGGGCAATGAGCAGTTCTTC. Drawing the rest from reference TRBV7-2 and TRBJ2-1, the complete variable domain is GAGVSQSPSNKVTEKGKDVELRCDPISGHTALYWYRQSLGQGLEFLIYFQGNSAPDKSGLPSDRFSAERTGGSVSTLTIQRTQQEDSAVYLCASSIGTSGGNEQFFGPGTRLTVL.